This paragraph reports one T cell receptor (beta chain). The method was immunoSEQ multiplex PCR; TCRdb's version includes in-frame clones alone and lacks a portion of them. This table holds around 250,000 clones, 85% to 90% found once. This entry comes from a study of blood T cell repertoires in COVID-19. Study overall: Italy, Spain and the United States were the sources of the convalescent and acute COVID-19 samples. Sources were T cells, B-cell-depleted T cells, or PBMCs; the material itself was cDNA or gDNA.

This CDR3 spans 17 amino acids. Trimming at V came to 3 bases and at J to 2 bases, leaving 8 bases not matched to a gene. Germline CDR1 SGHRS, CDR2 YFSETQ. Membership in each cohort depended on participant-reported clinical history. Before being deemed recovered, Cohort 3 donors had two negative PCRs, clearance, or symptom resolution. Sequencing input: PBMCs or T cells enriched from blood (not recorded which). This clonotype was sampled from a man younger than 30 who had recovered from COVID-19. This chain connects TRBV5-1 to TRBJ2-2; TRBD2 agrees at 9 bases. CDR3 region: CASSSGTSFPNTGELFF. The CDR3 DNA sequence: TGCGCCAGCAGCTCCGGGACTAGCTTCCCAAACACCGGGGAGCTGTTTTTT.